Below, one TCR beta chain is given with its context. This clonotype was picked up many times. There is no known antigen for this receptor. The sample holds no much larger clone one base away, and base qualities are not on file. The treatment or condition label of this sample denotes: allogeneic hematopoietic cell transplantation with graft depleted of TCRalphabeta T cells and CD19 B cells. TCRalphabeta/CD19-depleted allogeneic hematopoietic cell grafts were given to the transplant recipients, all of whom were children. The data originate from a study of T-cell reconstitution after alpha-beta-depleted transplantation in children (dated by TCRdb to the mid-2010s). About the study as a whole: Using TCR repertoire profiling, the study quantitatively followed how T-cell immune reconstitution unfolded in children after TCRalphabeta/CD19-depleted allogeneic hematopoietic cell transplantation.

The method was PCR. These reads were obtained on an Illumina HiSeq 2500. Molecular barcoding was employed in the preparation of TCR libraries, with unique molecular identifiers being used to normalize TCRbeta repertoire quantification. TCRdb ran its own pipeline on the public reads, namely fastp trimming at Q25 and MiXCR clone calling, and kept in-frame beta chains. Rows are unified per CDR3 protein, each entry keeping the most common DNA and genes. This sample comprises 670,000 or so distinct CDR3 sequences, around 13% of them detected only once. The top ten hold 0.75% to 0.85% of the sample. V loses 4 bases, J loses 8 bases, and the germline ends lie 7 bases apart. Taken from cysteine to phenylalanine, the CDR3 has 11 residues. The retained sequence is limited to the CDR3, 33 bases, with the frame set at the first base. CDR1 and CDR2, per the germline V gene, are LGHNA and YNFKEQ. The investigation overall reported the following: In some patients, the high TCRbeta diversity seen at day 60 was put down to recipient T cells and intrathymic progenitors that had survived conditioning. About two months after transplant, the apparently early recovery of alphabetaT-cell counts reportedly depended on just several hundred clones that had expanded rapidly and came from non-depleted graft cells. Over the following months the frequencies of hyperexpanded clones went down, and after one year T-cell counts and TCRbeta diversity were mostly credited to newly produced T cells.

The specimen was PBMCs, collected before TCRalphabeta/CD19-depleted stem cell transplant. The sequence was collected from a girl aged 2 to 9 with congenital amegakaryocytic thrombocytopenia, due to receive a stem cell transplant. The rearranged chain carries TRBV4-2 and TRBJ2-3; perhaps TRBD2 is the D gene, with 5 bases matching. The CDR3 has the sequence CASSPGSTQYF. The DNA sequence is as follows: TGTGCCAGCAGCCCGGGAAGTACGCAGTATTTT.